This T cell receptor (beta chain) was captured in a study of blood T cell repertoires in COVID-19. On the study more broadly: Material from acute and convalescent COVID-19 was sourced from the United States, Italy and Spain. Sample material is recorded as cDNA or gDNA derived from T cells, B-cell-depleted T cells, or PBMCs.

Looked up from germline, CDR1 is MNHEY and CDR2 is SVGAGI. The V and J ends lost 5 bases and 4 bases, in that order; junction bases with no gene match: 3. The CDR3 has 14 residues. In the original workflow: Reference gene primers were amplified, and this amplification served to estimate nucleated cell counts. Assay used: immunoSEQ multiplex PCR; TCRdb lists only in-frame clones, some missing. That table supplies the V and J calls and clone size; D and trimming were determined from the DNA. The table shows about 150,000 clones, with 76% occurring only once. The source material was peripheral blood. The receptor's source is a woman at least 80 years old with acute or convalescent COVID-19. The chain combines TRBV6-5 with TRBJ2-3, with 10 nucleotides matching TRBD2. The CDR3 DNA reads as TGTGCCAGCAGTCTAGCGGGAGTGGCAGATACGCAGTATTTT. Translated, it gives CASSLAGVADTQYF.